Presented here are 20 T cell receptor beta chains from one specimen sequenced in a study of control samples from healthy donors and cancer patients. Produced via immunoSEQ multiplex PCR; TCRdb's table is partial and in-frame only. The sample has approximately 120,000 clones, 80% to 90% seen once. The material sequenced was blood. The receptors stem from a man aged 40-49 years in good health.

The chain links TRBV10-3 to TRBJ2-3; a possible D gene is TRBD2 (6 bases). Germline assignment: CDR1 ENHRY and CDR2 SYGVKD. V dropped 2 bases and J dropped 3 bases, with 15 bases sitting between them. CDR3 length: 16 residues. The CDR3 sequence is CAISEGSGPVTDTQYF. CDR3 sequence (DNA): TGTGCCATCAGTGAGGGGAGCGGGCCCGTGACAGATACGCAGTATTTT.

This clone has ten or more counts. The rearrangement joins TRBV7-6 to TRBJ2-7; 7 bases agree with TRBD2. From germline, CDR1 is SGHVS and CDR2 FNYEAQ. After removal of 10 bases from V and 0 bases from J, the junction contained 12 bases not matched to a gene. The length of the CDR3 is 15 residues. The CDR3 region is CATSLTRGDSYEQYF. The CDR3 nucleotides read TGTGCCACCTCCCTAACCCGGGGGGACTCCTACGAGCAGTACTTC.

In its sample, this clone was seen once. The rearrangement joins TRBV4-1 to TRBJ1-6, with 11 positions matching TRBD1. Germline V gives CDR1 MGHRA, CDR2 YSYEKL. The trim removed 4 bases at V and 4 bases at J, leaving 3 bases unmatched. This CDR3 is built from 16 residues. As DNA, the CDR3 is TGCGCCAGCAGCCCCAGGGACAGGGGGTATAATTCACCCCTCCACTTT. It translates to CASSPRDRGYNSPLHF.

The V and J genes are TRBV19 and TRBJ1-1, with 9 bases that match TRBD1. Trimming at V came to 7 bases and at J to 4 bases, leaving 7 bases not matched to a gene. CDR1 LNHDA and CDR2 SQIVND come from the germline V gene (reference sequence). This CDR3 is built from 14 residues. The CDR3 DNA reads TGTGCCAGTACCCGGGACAGGGTTGGCACTGAAGCTTTCTTT. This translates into CASTRDRVGTEAFF.

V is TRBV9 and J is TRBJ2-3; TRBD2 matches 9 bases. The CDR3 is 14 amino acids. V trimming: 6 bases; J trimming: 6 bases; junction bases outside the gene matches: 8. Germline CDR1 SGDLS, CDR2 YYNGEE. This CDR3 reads CASTVGGGGDTQYF. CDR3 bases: TGTGCCAGCACCGTCGGCGGGGGGGGCGATACGCAGTATTTT.

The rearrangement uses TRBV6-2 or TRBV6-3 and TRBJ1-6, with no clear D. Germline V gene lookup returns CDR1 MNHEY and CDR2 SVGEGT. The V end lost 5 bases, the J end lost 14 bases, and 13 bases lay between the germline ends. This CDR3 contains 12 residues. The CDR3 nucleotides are TGTGCCAGCAGTGAGTCCCTTGGCGCCCTCCACTTT. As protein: CASSESLGALHF.

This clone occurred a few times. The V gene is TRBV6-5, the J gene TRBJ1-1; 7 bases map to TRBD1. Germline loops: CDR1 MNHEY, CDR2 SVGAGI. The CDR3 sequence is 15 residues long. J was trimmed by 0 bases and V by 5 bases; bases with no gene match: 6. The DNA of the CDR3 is TGTGCCAGCAGTCCCGCAGGGGGGATGAACACTGAAGCTTTCTTT. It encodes CASSPAGGMNTEAFF.

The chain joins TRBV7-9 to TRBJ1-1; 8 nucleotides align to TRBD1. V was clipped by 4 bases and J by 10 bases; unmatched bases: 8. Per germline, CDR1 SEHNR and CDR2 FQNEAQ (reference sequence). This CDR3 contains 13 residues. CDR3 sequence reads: CASSSNLRGPAFF. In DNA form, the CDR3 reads TGTGCCAGCAGCTCCAACCTCAGGGGGCCAGCTTTCTTT.

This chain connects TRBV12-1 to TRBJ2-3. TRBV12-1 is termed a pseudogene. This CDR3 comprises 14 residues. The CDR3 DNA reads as TGTGCCAGCAGCTTCCCAAGACCCCCAAATACGCAGTATTTT. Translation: CASSFPRPPNTQYF.

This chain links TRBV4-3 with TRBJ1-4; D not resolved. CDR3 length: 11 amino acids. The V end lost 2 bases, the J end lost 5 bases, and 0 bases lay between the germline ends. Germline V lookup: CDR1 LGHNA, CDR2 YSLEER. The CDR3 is CASSQNEKLFF. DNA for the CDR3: TGCGCCAGCAGCCAAAATGAAAAACTGTTTTTT.

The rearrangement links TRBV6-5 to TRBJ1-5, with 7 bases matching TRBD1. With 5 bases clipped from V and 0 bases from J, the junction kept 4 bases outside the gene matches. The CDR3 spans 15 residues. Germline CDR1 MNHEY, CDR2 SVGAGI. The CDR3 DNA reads TGTGCCAGCAGTAGACAGGGTTCTAGCAATCAGCCCCAGCATTTT. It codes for CASSRQGSSNQPQHF.

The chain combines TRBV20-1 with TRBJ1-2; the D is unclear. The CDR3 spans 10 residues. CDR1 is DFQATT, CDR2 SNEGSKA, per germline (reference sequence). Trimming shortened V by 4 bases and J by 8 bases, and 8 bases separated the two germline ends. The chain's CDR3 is CSAKSTGYTF. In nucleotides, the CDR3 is TGCAGTGCTAAATCAACCGGCTACACCTTC.

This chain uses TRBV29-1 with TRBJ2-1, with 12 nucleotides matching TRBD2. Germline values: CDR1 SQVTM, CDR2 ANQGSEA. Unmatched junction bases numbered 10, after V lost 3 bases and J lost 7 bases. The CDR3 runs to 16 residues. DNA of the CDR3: TGCAGCGTTGATAAGGTGGGCCTAGCGGGGGGGAATGAGCAGTTCTTC. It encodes CSVDKVGLAGGNEQFF.

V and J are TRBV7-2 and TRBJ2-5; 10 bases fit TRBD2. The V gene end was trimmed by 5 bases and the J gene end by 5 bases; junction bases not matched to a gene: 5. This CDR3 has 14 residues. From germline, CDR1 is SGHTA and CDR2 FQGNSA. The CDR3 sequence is CASSPLAGVETQYF. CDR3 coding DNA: TGTGCCAGCAGCCCGCTAGCGGGGGTGGAGACCCAGTACTTC. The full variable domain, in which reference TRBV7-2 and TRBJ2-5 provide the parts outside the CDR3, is GAGVSQSPSNKVTEKGKDVELRCDPISGHTALYWYRQSLGQGLEFLIYFQGNSAPDKSGLPSDRFSAERTGGSVSTLTIQRTQQEDSAVYLCASSPLAGVETQYFGPGTRLLVL.

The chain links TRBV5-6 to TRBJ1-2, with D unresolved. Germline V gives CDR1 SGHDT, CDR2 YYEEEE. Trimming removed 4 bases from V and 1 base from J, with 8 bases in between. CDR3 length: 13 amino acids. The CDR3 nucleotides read TGTGCCAGCAGCCCCTCGGGTAACTATGGCTACACCTTC. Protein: CASSPSGNYGYTF.

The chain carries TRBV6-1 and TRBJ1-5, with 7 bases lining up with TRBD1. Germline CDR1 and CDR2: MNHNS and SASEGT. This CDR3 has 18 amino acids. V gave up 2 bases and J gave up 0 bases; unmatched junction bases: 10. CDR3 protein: CASSESSGGLYSNQPQHF. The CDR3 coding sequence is TGTGCCAGCAGTGAAAGCTCAGGGGGGTTATATAGCAATCAGCCCCAGCATTTT.

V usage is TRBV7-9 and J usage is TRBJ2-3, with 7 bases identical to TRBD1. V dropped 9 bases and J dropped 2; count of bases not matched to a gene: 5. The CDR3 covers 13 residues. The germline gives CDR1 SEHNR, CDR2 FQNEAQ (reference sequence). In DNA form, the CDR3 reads TGTGCCAGTACGACAGGGACCACAGATACGCAGTATTTT. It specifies CASTTGTTDTQYF.

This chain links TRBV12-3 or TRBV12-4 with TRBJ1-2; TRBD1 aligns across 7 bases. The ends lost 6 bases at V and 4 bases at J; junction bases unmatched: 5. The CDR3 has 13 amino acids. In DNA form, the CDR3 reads TGTGCCAGCAGCCAACAGGGGTTCTATGGCTACACCTTC. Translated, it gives CASSQQGFYGYTF.

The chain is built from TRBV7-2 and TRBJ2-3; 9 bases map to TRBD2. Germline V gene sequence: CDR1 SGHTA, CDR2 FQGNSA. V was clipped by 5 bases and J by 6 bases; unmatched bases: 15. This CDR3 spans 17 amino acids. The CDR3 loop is CASSPVGGGGVGDTQYF. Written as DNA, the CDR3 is TGTGCCAGCAGCCCAGTGGGCGGCGGGGGGGTCGGCGATACGCAGTATTTT.

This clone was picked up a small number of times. DNA of the CDR3: TGCGCCAGCAGCGTCGGAGTTGGAAACACCATATATTTT. Amino acid sequence: CASSVGVGNTIYF. This sequence joins TRBV4-3 and TRBJ1-3; D remains ambiguous. Between the trimmed V and J ends, which lost 5 bases and 3 bases, there was a span of 8 bases. Germline values: CDR1 LGHNA, CDR2 YSLEER. This CDR3 is 13 amino acids long.